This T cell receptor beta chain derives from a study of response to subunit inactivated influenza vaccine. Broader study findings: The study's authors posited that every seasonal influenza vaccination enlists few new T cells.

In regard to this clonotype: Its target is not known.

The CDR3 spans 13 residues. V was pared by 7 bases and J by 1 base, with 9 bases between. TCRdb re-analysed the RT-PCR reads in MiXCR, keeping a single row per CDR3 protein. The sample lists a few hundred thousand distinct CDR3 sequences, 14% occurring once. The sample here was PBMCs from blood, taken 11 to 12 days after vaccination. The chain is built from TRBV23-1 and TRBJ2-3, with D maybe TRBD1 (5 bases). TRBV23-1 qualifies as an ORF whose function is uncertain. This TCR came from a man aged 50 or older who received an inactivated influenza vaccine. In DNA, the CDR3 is TGCGCCAGCAACGAGACAGGCACAGATACGCAGTATTTT. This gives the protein CASNETGTDTQYF.